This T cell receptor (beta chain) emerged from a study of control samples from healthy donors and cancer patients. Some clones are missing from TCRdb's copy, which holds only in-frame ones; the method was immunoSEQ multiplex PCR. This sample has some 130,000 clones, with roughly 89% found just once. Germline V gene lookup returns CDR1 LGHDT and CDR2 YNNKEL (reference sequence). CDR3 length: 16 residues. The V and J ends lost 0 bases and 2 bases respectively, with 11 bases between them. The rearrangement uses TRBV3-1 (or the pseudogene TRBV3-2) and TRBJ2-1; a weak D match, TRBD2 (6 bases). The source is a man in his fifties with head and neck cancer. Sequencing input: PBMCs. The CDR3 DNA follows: TGTGCCAGCAGCCAAGACGGAGGGGTTGCCTACAATGAGCAGTTCTTC. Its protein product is CASSQDGGVAYNEQFF.